These 10 T cell receptor beta chains came from one sample sequenced in a study of Ad26.COV2.S vaccination and SARS-CoV-2 variants. The sample's treatment: about 20 received Ad26.COV2.S at low or high dose, single or two shots; roughly five received placebo; per-sample allocation not given. Material that was analyzed had been drawn on day 63 after the first vaccine or placebo injection. The data were produced by immunoSEQ multiplex PCR, yet TCRdb's version contains in-frame clones alone and is incomplete. The sample has around 300,000 clones, about 85% seen once. The sequences come from peripheral blood, collected in a trial of Ad26.COV2.S vaccine versus placebo. The receptor set was obtained from a person between 18 and 65 years old who received the Ad26.COV2.S COVID-19 vaccine or a placebo.

The rearrangement links TRBV11-3 to TRBJ1-3, with D possibly TRBD1 on 6 matching bases. From germline, CDR1 is SGHNT and CDR2 YENEEA. Trimming took 5 bases from V and 4 from J, leaving 15 bases between them. The CDR3 length is 15 residues. The CDR3, as DNA: TGTGCCAGCAGCCCGGGACCGGGACAAGGAAACACCATATATTTT. Translation gives CASSPGPGQGNTIYF.

In its sample, this clone was seen a few times. The chain joins TRBV10-1 to TRBJ2-1; 13 nucleotides line up with TRBD2. Germline CDR1 reads WNHNN; CDR2 reads SYGVQD (reference sequence). The CDR3 is 16 residues long. V trimming: 4 bases; J trimming: 6 bases; junction bases outside the gene matches: 6. Here the CDR3 reads CASSGRTSGGPNEQFF. The CDR3 coding sequence is TGCGCCAGCAGTGGGCGGACTAGCGGGGGACCCAATGAGCAGTTCTTC.

The gene calls are TRBV28 and TRBJ1-5; tentatively, D is TRBD1 (6 bases). This CDR3 is 15 amino acids long. CDR1 is MDHEN and CDR2 is SYDVKM in the germline V gene. V dropped 2 bases and J dropped 0 bases, with 8 bases sitting between them. CDR3 sequence: CASSLGTSSNQPQHF. As DNA, the CDR3 is TGTGCCAGCAGTTTAGGGACATCTAGCAATCAGCCCCAGCATTTT.

V gene TRBV30 combines with J gene TRBJ1-1; D possibly corresponds to TRBD1 (6 bases). Germline V gene lookup returns CDR1 GTSNPN and CDR2 SVGIG (reference sequence). V lost 2 bases and J lost 11, with 18 bases in between. This CDR3 comprises 13 residues. This CDR3 reads CAWSQRDTSAAFF. The CDR3 DNA follows: TGTGCCTGGAGTCAGCGGGACACATCCGCGGCTTTCTTT.

In its sample, this clone was seen once. V gene TRBV30 combines with J gene TRBJ1-4, with a weak D call TRBD1 (6 bases). Germline V CDR1 and CDR2: GTSNPN, SVGIG (reference sequence). V was pared by 3 bases and J by 7 bases, with 21 bases between. The CDR3 totals 16 residues. The CDR3: CAWSPREQGFREKLFF. DNA for the CDR3: TGTGCCTGGAGCCCCAGGGAACAGGGATTTCGTGAAAAACTGTTTTTT.

This clone was seen only once. The chain carries TRBV30 and TRBJ2-7; D unclear. This CDR3 is 11 amino acids long. V was trimmed by 1 base and J by 4 bases, leaving 5 bases between them. Germline CDR1 is GTSNPN and CDR2 is SVGIG (reference sequence). Written as DNA, the CDR3 is TGTGCCTGGAGTGAAACTTACGAGCAGTACTTC. Translating gives CAWSETYEQYF.

This clone was seen only once. The chain carries TRBV5-5 and TRBJ2-3; 8 bases are shared with TRBD1. The CDR3 spans 17 residues. V shed 2 bases, J shed 4 bases, and the junction held 12 bases outside the gene matches. Per the germline V gene, CDR1 is SGHKS and CDR2 is YYEKEE (reference sequence). CDR3 nucleotides: TGTGCCAGCAGCTTACGAGATTACAGGGGGTATGCAGATACGCAGTATTTT. Translation: CASSLRDYRGYADTQYF.

The V call is TRBV3-1 (or the pseudogene TRBV3-2), the J call TRBJ1-1, with D unclear. V was clipped by 5 bases and J by 1 base, with 17 bases between them. Germline loops: CDR1 LGHDT, CDR2 YNNKEL (reference sequence). This CDR3 is 16 amino acids long. As DNA, the CDR3 is TGTGCCAGCAGCGTTGGATTGGGGATCTCGAACACTGAAGCTTTCTTT. Its translation: CASSVGLGISNTEAFF.

This clone was recorded once. The chain links TRBV9 to TRBJ1-6; a possible D gene is TRBD1 (6 bases). Trimming cost V 3 bases and J 10 bases, with 17 bases left between them. In germline, CDR1 is SGDLS, CDR2 YYNGEE. The CDR3 loop spans 15 amino acids. In DNA, the CDR3 is TGTGCCAGCAGCGCAAGGGGGGGTTCCGTCTCACCCCTCCACTTT. Translated, it gives CASSARGGSVSPLHF.

The chain couples TRBV7-2 to TRBJ1-1; D gene ambiguous. Germline CDR1 and CDR2: SGHTA and FQGNSA. This CDR3 spans 14 amino acids. Trimming left V 1 base short and J 3 bases short, with 9 bases between. CDR3 residues: CASSLVGGDTEAFF. The CDR3 coding sequence is TGTGCCAGCAGCTTAGTCGGTGGGGACACTGAAGCTTTCTTT.